This T cell receptor (beta chain) is drawn from a study of T cells in Graves' hyperthyroidism and ophthalmopathy. Trimming took 7 bases from V and 3 from J, leaving 21 bases between them. Germline assignment: CDR1 LNHDA and CDR2 SQIVND (reference sequence). This CDR3 contains 16 residues. General observations from the study: Most thyroid clonotypes expanded above 0.001 appeared in blood too.

The blood sample dates from first hyperthyroidism diagnosis, preceding any ophthalmopathy symptoms. More than 9.5 ml fresh peripheral blood yielded the PBMCs. RNA transcripts served as the template for amplifying TCR beta CDR3 regions. During a first-round RT-PCR of the TCR CDR3, the HTBI primer set was used. TCRdb re-called the multiplex PCR reads with MiXCR, one entry per CDR3 protein. This repertoire shows about 300,000 distinct CDR3 sequences, 25% to 30% found once; its top ten account for about 30%. This clonotype came up many times. Its antigen is undetermined. Sequences were obtained from blood. The rearrangement joins TRBV19 to TRBJ1-2; D possibly corresponds to TRBD1 (5 bases). The TCR sequence derives from a man aged 35-49 years with Graves' hyperthyroidism that later progressed to Graves' ophthalmopathy. CDR3 DNA: TGTGCCAGTACCGATGGGGCCCCTCACGAATACTATGGCTACACCTTC. It is translated as CASTDGAPHEYYGYTF.